This TCR beta chain was profiled in a study of blood T cell repertoires in COVID-19. In the study overall: The study drew acute and convalescent COVID-19 samples from the United States, Italy and Spain.

Profiling relied on immunoSEQ multiplex PCR, and the TCRdb table lists in-frame clones only, not all of them. The sample lists a few hundred thousand clones; roughly 87% were seen once. The ends lost 6 bases at V and 2 bases at J; junction bases unmatched: 4. This CDR3 has 14 residues. Per the germline V gene, CDR1 is SGHTA and CDR2 is FQGNSA. Participants were placed into cohorts based on the clinical history they reported. This TCR was sampled from a woman younger than 45 who had recovered from COVID-19. The sequenced material came from PBMCs or T cells enriched from blood (not recorded which). The J gene is TRBJ2-7, the V gene TRBV7-2, with TRBD2 matching 10 bases. CDR3 loop: CASSRTSGTYEQYF. The CDR3 DNA reads TGTGCCAGCAGTCGGACTAGCGGAACCTACGAGCAGTACTTC.